This entry lists 26 T cell receptor beta chains sequenced from one sample in a study of OX40 agonist ivuxolimab in advanced cancers. Profiled with immunoSEQ multiplex PCR; TCRdb holds only in-frame clones, not every one. The sample shows roughly 92,000 clones, 90% of them seen only once. Sequenced here: CD4+ or CD8+ T cells sorted from blood, sampled in a trial of the OX40 agonist ivuxolimab. These receptors were collected from an adult with an advanced solid tumor such as melanoma, head and neck, liver or kidney cancer.

This rearrangement joins TRBV19 to TRBJ1-1, with D unresolved. V was clipped by 1 base and J by 3 bases, with 12 bases between them. The CDR3 has 15 residues. Germline lookup yields CDR1 LNHDA and CDR2 SQIVND (reference sequence). The CDR3 DNA sequence: TGTGCCAGTAGTATAGCCACCTGGGCGGACACTGAAGCTTTCTTT. Its protein product is CASSIATWADTEAFF.

This chain uses TRBV28 with TRBJ1-4, with D uncertain. Germline V lookup: CDR1 MDHEN, CDR2 SYDVKM. This CDR3 spans 12 amino acids. Trimming removed 5 bases at V and 13 bases at J, with 14 bases between. The DNA of the CDR3 is TGTGCCAGCAGTGCCGGACCTCGAGGACTGTTTTTT. This encodes CASSAGPRGLFF.

The V gene is TRBV30, the J gene TRBJ1-5; TRBD1 aligns across 10 bases. Germline V lookup: CDR1 GTSNPN, CDR2 SVGIG (reference sequence). The CDR3 runs to 17 residues. J gave up 6 bases and V 2 bases, and 13 bases lay outside the gene matches. The CDR3 reads CAWSSGQGEFLVQPQHF. The CDR3 DNA follows: TGTGCCTGGAGTTCCGGACAGGGGGAGTTTTTAGTTCAGCCCCAGCATTTT.

The rearrangement links TRBV9 to TRBJ2-2; 10 bases are shared with TRBD1. The V segment lost 1 base and the J segment 4 bases; nucleotides outside the gene matches: 7. Germline CDR1 is SGDLS and CDR2 is YYNGEE. The CDR3 is made up of 17 amino acids. The CDR3 reads CASSVRTGGSGTGELFF. The CDR3 coding sequence is TGTGCCAGCAGCGTACGGACAGGGGGGTCCGGCACCGGGGAGCTGTTTTTT. The entire variable domain, with the rest obtained from reference TRBV9 and TRBJ2-2, is as follows: DSGVTQTPKHLITATGQRVTLRCSPRSGDLSVYWYQQSLDQGLQFLIQYYNGEERAKGNILERFSAQQFPDLHSELNLSSLELGDSALYFCASSVRTGGSGTGELFFGEGSRLTVL.

The chain employs TRBV20-1 and TRBJ2-3, with D hard to call. This CDR3 has 11 residues. Trimming cost V 6 bases and J 5 bases, with 9 bases left between them. Germline V lookup: CDR1 DFQATT, CDR2 SNEGSKA (reference sequence). In nucleotides, the CDR3 is TGCAGTGCCAGGAATAAAGATACGCAGTATTTT. Translation gives CSARNKDTQYF.

This clone is a singleton in its sample. The chain employs TRBV28 and TRBJ1-5; tentative D call: TRBD1 (6 bases). This CDR3 is built from 14 residues. Trimming removed 6 bases from V and 3 bases from J, with 12 bases in between. Germline lookup yields CDR1 MDHEN and CDR2 SYDVKM. The CDR3 DNA follows: TGTGCCAGCAGAGAACAGGGTAACAATCAGCCCCAGCATTTT. The encoded protein is CASREQGNNQPQHF.

About this clone: The same CDR3 can be traced to other DNA sequences in this sample. V usage is TRBV6-5 and J usage is TRBJ1-1, with D possibly being TRBD1 (6 bases). With 5 bases removed from V and 0 bases from J, the gap between germline ends came to 7 bases. The V gene's germline CDR1 is MNHEY and CDR2 SVGAGI. CDR3 size: 13 residues. CDR3: CASSRTVNTEAFF. The CDR3 nucleotides are TGTGCCAGCAGTAGGACAGTGAACACTGAAGCTTTCTTT.

The rearrangement links TRBV25-1 to TRBJ2-2, with TRBD2 matching over 10 bases. The germline V gene encodes CDR1 MGHDK and CDR2 SYGVNS. This CDR3 is 14 amino acids long. The junction had 2 bases not matched to a gene; V was cut back by 6 bases and J by 4 bases. The DNA of the CDR3 is TGTGCCAGCAGGGGACTAGCGCCCACCGGGGAGCTGTTTTTT. Translation gives CASRGLAPTGELFF.

The chain recombines TRBV4-1 with TRBJ1-2, with 9 bases identical to TRBD1. Germline V gene lookup returns CDR1 MGHRA and CDR2 YSYEKL. This CDR3 is built from 13 residues. Germline trimming cut 4 bases from V and 8 bases from J; bases unmatched to any gene: 5. The CDR3, as DNA: TGCGCCAGCAGCCTGACAGGGGGAGGGGGCTACACCTTC. Translating it yields CASSLTGGGGYTF.

The chain is built from TRBV5-1 and TRBJ1-2, with TRBD1 as a possible D gene (6 bases). V was cut by 0 bases and J by 2 bases, with 11 bases left in between. Germline assignment: CDR1 SGHRS and CDR2 YFSETQ. The CDR3 has 15 amino acids. The CDR3 DNA follows: TGCGCCAGCAGCTTGGCCTTCGGACAGAACTATGGCTACACCTTC. Translating it yields CASSLAFGQNYGYTF.

This clone came up a few times. The chain employs TRBV7-8 and TRBJ1-2, with D hard to call. CDR1 and CDR2 from the germline V gene are SGHVS and FQNEAQ. V was pared by 5 bases and J by 8 bases, with 15 bases between. There are 13 residues in the CDR3. The CDR3 DNA reads TGTGCCAGCAGCCCTGGGAGAGCGAGAGGCTACACCTTC. This encodes CASSPGRARGYTF.

The chain carries TRBV27 and TRBJ2-7; D is possibly TRBD2 (6 bases). Germline CDR1 is MNHEY and CDR2 is SMNVEV (reference sequence). V was clipped by 8 bases and J by 5 bases, with 22 bases between them. This CDR3 spans 15 amino acids. The chain's CDR3 is CASAAISWDSNEQYF. As DNA, the CDR3 is TGTGCCAGCGCGGCGATCAGTTGGGACTCTAACGAGCAGTACTTC.

The chain recombines TRBV2 with TRBJ1-2, with D perhaps TRBD1 (6 bases). V lost 7 bases, J lost 8 bases, and 17 bases lay in between. The CDR3 extends over 13 amino acids. Per germline, CDR1 SNHLY and CDR2 FYNNEI. CDR3 amino acids: CASKAGEVHGYTF. The CDR3 region has the DNA TGTGCCAGCAAGGCAGGGGAGGTGCACGGCTACACCTTC. The full variable domain, its missing parts supplied by reference TRBV2 and TRBJ1-2, is EPEVTQTPSHQVTQMGQEVILRCVPISNHLYFYWYRQILGQKVEFLVSFYNNEISEKSEIFDDQFSVERPDGSNFTLKIRSTKLEDSAMYFCASKAGEVHGYTFGSGTRLTVV.

The rearrangement joins TRBV7-2 to TRBJ2-3; the match to TRBD2 covers 12 bases. Germline V lookup: CDR1 SGHTA, CDR2 FQGNSA. The CDR3 is 17 residues long. After removal of 1 base from V and 2 bases from J, the junction contained 4 bases not matched to a gene. This chain's CDR3 is CASSLGASGRATDTQYF. DNA of the CDR3: TGTGCCAGCAGCTTAGGGGCTAGCGGGAGGGCCACAGATACGCAGTATTTT.

V gene TRBV13 combines with J gene TRBJ2-7, with TRBD1 matching over 8 bases. Losses at the gene ends were 8 bases for V and 2 bases for J; bases not matched to a gene: 8. This CDR3 has 14 residues. Per germline, CDR1 PRHDT and CDR2 FYEKMQ (reference sequence). CDR3 loop: CASSRGRLAYEQYF. The CDR3 DNA reads TGTGCCAGCTCCAGGGGGCGACTCGCCTACGAGCAGTACTTC.

This chain connects TRBV19 to TRBJ2-1; 7 bases align to TRBD1. V was clipped by 5 bases and J by 3 bases; unmatched bases: 19. Germline V CDR1 and CDR2: LNHDA, SQIVND (reference sequence). This CDR3 spans 19 amino acids. CDR3 amino acids: CASSPRTGSTVRHYNEQFF. The CDR3 DNA is TGTGCCAGTAGTCCACGGACAGGCTCGACCGTACGCCACTACAATGAGCAGTTCTTC.

The V and J genes are TRBV28 and TRBJ1-4; D unclear. V was cut by 2 bases and J by 10 bases, with 11 bases left in between. The CDR3 has 13 residues. Germline CDR1 reads MDHEN; CDR2 reads SYDVKM. The CDR3 region has the DNA TGTGCCAGCAGTTTACGCGGACTCGGAAAACTGTTTTTT. This translates into CASSLRGLGKLFF.

V gene TRBV19 combines with J gene TRBJ1-4; the match to TRBD1 covers 9 bases. Losses at the gene ends were 8 bases for V and 14 bases for J; bases not matched to a gene: 15. The CDR3 totals 14 residues. In germline, CDR1 is LNHDA, CDR2 SQIVND (reference sequence). The CDR3: CASSTSGQGSQLFF. As DNA, the CDR3 is TGTGCCAGTTCCACTTCCGGACAGGGGTCACAGCTGTTTTTT.

The chain is built from TRBV7-9 and TRBJ2-3; D gene uncertain. CDR3 length: 14 residues. Trimming removed 3 bases from V and 4 bases from J, with 11 bases in between. Germline assignment: CDR1 SEHNR and CDR2 FQNEAQ (reference sequence). CDR3 amino acids: CASSLAGLADTQYF. CDR3 nucleotides: TGTGCCAGCAGCTTGGCCGGTTTGGCAGATACGCAGTATTTT. Full variable domain (outside the CDR3, taken from reference TRBV7-9 and TRBJ2-3): DTGVSQNPRHKITKRGQNVTFRCDPISEHNRLYWYRQTLGQGPEFLTYFQNEAQLEKSRLLSDRFSAERPKGSFSTLEIQRTEQGDSAMYLCASSLAGLADTQYFGPGTRLTVL.

CDR3 loop: CASSSTGQGGYGYTF. CDR3 DNA sequence: TGTGCCAGCAGCTCCACGGGACAGGGTGGTTATGGCTACACCTTC. The chain has TRBV5-4 and TRBJ1-2; 9 nucleotides agree with TRBD1. The CDR3 runs to 15 residues. Germline CDR1 and CDR2: SGHNT and YYREEE (reference sequence). V dropped 3 bases and J dropped 5; count of bases not matched to a gene: 8.

The chain joins TRBV28 to TRBJ2-5; 10 bases are a match to TRBD2. The junction had 6 bases not matched to a gene; V was cut back by 5 bases and J by 6 bases. This CDR3 spans 14 amino acids. Per the germline V gene, CDR1 is MDHEN and CDR2 is SYDVKM. CDR3: CASSQSGRAKTQYF. CDR3 bases: TGTGCCAGCAGTCAGAGCGGGAGGGCTAAGACCCAGTACTTC.

The V call is TRBV7-8, the J call TRBJ1-4; 10 positions agree with TRBD1. The V gene end was trimmed by 5 bases and the J gene end by 8 bases; junction bases not matched to a gene: 5. Germline CDR1 reads SGHVS; CDR2 reads FQNEAQ. The CDR3 is 14 residues long. CDR3 residues: CASSRGQGKEKLFF. The CDR3 DNA reads TGTGCCAGCAGCCGGGGACAGGGGAAAGAAAAACTGTTTTTT.

The rearrangement joins TRBV5-1 to TRBJ2-1, with D tentatively TRBD2 (7 bases). Germline values: CDR1 SGHRS, CDR2 YFSETQ. This CDR3 spans 18 amino acids. The germline V and J ends were trimmed by 1 base and 6 bases, with 23 bases remaining between them. CDR3 sequence (DNA): TGCGCCAGCAGCTTGTTTGCCTCCGGGGGGCTATTTTCCAATGAGCAGTTCTTC. Translated: CASSLFASGGLFSNEQFF.

The gene calls are TRBV19 and TRBJ1-1; D is unresolved. V lost 4 bases and J 4 bases, leaving 10 bases between the germline ends. The CDR3 has 13 residues. Looked up from germline, CDR1 is LNHDA and CDR2 is SQIVND (reference sequence). DNA of the CDR3: TGTGCCAGTAGTACGACCGTGGCCACTGAAGCTTTCTTT. It translates to CASSTTVATEAFF.

The chain employs TRBV30 and TRBJ1-4; the D gene is possibly TRBD1 (5 bases). This CDR3 region has 11 residues. Germline-derived CDR1 and CDR2 are GTSNPN and SVGIG (reference sequence). The V end was cut by 0 bases, the J end by 11 bases, with 7 bases between. The CDR3: CAWSVDSKLFF. The CDR3 bases are TGTGCCTGGAGTGTAGACAGCAAACTGTTTTTT. Based on the CDR3 plus reference TRBV30 and TRBJ1-4, the full variable domain is SQTIHQWPATLVQPVGSPLSLECTVEGTSNPNLYWYRQAAGRGLQLLFYSVGIGQISSEVPQNLSASRPQDRQFILSSKKLLLSDSGFYLCAWSVDSKLFFGSGTQLSVL.

The V gene is TRBV28, the J gene TRBJ2-3; 10 bases align to TRBD2. This CDR3 region has 16 residues. The germline gives CDR1 MDHEN, CDR2 SYDVKM. Unmatched junction bases numbered 5, after V lost 3 bases and J lost 2 bases. The CDR3 loop is CASSFIAGGHTDTQYF. As DNA, the CDR3 is TGTGCCAGCAGTTTCATAGCGGGAGGCCACACAGATACGCAGTATTTT.